Presented here are 14 T cell receptor beta chains from one specimen sequenced in a study of molecular identifiers for immune sequencing clone quantification. TCRdb ran MiXCR on the PCR reads and lists one entry per CDR3 protein. The sample contains around 89,000 distinct CDR3 sequences, around a fifth of which appear only once. Sequenced: naive CD8+ T cells from blood, with Jurkat cell RNA spiked in. Subset noted: FACS-sorted CD8+CD4-CCR7+CD45RA+ naive T cells. The receptors originated from a human donor in good health. Some libraries in this study had Jurkat cell RNA spiked in.

This clonotype has a count of ten or more. This rearrangement joins TRBV4-2 to TRBJ2-7, with D unclear. V lost 0 bases and J 1 base, leaving 10 bases between the germline ends. This CDR3 spans 15 amino acids. Germline loops: CDR1 LGHNA, CDR2 YNFKEQ. CDR3 sequence reads: CASSQDPGRSYEQYF. DNA of the CDR3: TGTGCCAGCAGCCAAGACCCCGGGCGGTCCTACGAGCAGTACTTC.

This clonotype was observed many times. V and J are TRBV20-1 and TRBJ1-3; D unclear. The CDR3 runs 14 residues. With 5 bases removed from V and 0 bases from J, the gap between germline ends came to 11 bases. Germline CDR1 reads DFQATT; CDR2 reads SNEGSKA (reference sequence). CDR3: CSAAVPYSGNTIYF. CDR3 nucleotide sequence: TGCAGTGCTGCCGTTCCGTACTCTGGAAACACCATATATTTT.

This clonotype occurred many times. This chain connects TRBV19 to TRBJ2-3; the D gene is possibly TRBD2 (6 bases). Between the trimmed V and J ends, which lost 1 base and 1 base, there was a span of 9 bases. CDR3 length: 15 residues. CDR1 and CDR2 from the germline V gene are LNHDA and SQIVND (reference sequence). The CDR3 DNA sequence: TGTGCCAGTAGTATAGGTGGAGGGGGCACAGATACGCAGTATTTT. Protein: CASSIGGGGTDTQYF. Full variable domain (missing parts from reference TRBV19 and TRBJ2-3): DGGITQSPKYLFRKEGQNVTLSCEQNLNHDAMYWYRQDPGQGLRLIYYSQIVNDFQKGDIAEGYSVSREKKESFPLTVTSAQKNPTAFYLCASSIGGGGTDTQYFGPGTRLTVL.

In regard to this clonotype: A much larger clone is a single base away; this may be a read error. This rearrangement joins TRBV20-1 to TRBJ1-2; possible D gene TRBD1, 6 bases. V dropped 0 bases and J dropped 8 bases, with 25 bases sitting between them. The length of the CDR3 is 17 residues. Germline values: CDR1 DFQATT, CDR2 SNEGSKA (reference sequence). CDR3 bases: TGCAGTGCTAGAGATCCTGGACAGAAAATACCCAGAGCCGGCTACACCTTC. This sequence encodes CSARDPGQKIPRAGYTF.

Many counts were recorded for this clonotype. The chain couples TRBV27 to TRBJ2-2; D is perhaps TRBD1 or TRBD2 (6 bases each). The CDR3 sequence is 16 residues long. CDR1 is MNHEY and CDR2 is SMNVEV in the germline V gene (reference sequence). Trimming removed 6 bases from V and 1 base from J, with 15 bases in between. The DNA for the CDR3 is TGTGCCAGCAGCCCCCCGGGGGCAGAGAACACCGGGGAGCTGTTTTTT. Its protein product is CASSPPGAENTGELFF.

Points on this clonotype: A much more abundant neighbour one base away suggests this may be a read error. The chain links TRBV12-3 or TRBV12-4 to TRBJ2-7, with 8 positions matching TRBD2. V shed 5 bases and J 3 bases; nucleotides not matched to a gene: 6. The CDR3 contains 14 residues. DNA of the CDR3: TGTGCCAGCAGTCCCACGGGGGGGATCTACGAGCAGTACTTC. Protein sequence: CASSPTGGIYEQYF.

This clonotype was counted at least ten times. The V call is TRBV30, the J call TRBJ2-7, with TRBD2 identical over 12 bases. CDR1 GTSNPN and CDR2 SVGIG come from the germline V gene (reference sequence). V lost 0 bases to trimming and J lost 2 bases; unmatched junction nucleotides: 2. The CDR3 runs to 15 residues. The CDR3 sequence: CAWSVRTSGTYEQYF. The DNA for the CDR3 is TGTGCCTGGAGTGTACGGACTAGCGGGACCTACGAGCAGTACTTC.

Ten or more counts support this clonotype. The chain couples TRBV29-1 to TRBJ2-3; 9 bases agree with TRBD2. The CDR3 has 17 residues. The V gene end was trimmed by 1 base and the J gene end by 2 bases; junction bases not matched to a gene: 10. Germline loops: CDR1 SQVTM, CDR2 ANQGSEA. For the CDR3, the DNA is TGCAGCGTTGAAGGGTGGGCTAGCGGGGAAAACACAGATACGCAGTATTTT. Amino acid sequence: CSVEGWASGENTDTQYF.

The table lists this clonotype with many counts. V and J are TRBV10-3 and TRBJ1-1, with 7 bases aligning to TRBD1. The V gene end was trimmed by 10 bases and the J gene end by 2 bases; junction bases not matched to a gene: 10. Germline CDR1 ENHRY, CDR2 SYGVKD. The CDR3 runs to 14 residues. This CDR3 reads CASEGGGGNTEAFF. In DNA form, the CDR3 reads TGTGCCAGCGAAGGGGGCGGTGGAAACACTGAAGCTTTCTTT.

This clonotype has ten or more counts. The V gene is TRBV7-2, the J gene TRBJ2-3, with 9 bases fitting TRBD2. The germline V gene has CDR1 SGHTA and CDR2 FQGNSA. J was trimmed by 0 bases and V by 4 bases; bases with no gene match: 2. The CDR3 loop spans 15 amino acids. The CDR3 sequence is CASSWTSASTDTQYF. The CDR3 nucleotides are TGTGCCAGCAGCTGGACTAGCGCGAGCACAGATACGCAGTATTTT.

The J gene is TRBJ1-1, the V gene TRBV7-4, with no clear D. CDR3 length: 13 amino acids. V dropped 6 bases and J dropped 0 bases, with 8 bases sitting between them. In germline, CDR1 is SGHVT, CDR2 SQSDAQ. CDR3 protein: CASSTHLNTEAFF. The CDR3 DNA reads TGTGCCAGCAGTACACACCTGAACACTGAAGCTTTCTTT. The full variable domain, in which reference TRBV7-4 and TRBJ1-1 provide the parts outside the CDR3, is GAGVSQSPRYKVAKRGRDVALRCDSISGHVTLYWYRQTLGQGSEVLTYSQSDAQRDKSGRPSGRFSAERPERSVSTLKIQRTEQGDSAVYLCASSTHLNTEAFFGQGTRLTVV.

This clonotype was seen at least ten times. V and J are TRBV7-9 and TRBJ1-5; D is undetermined. The germline gives CDR1 SEHNR, CDR2 FQNEAQ (reference sequence). Trimming shortened V by 5 bases and J by 2 bases, and 19 bases separated the two germline ends. This CDR3 is 17 amino acids long. The CDR3 protein is CASSRDGVDFGNQPQHF. The CDR3 DNA is TGTGCCAGCAGCCGTGACGGTGTGGATTTCGGCAATCAGCCCCAGCATTTT. The variable domain in full, completed from reference TRBV7-9 and TRBJ1-5, reads DTGVSQNPRHKITKRGQNVTFRCDPISEHNRLYWYRQTLGQGPEFLTYFQNEAQLEKSRLLSDRFSAERPKGSFSTLEIQRTEQGDSAMYLCASSRDGVDFGNQPQHFGDGTRLSIL.

Many counts were recorded for this clonotype. The chain employs TRBV7-2 and TRBJ1-4; 11 bases line up with TRBD1. Unmatched junction bases numbered 2, after V lost 5 bases and J lost 6 bases. CDR1 is SGHTA, CDR2 FQGNSA, per germline. The CDR3 length is 14 residues. The CDR3 is CASSRTGGYEKLFF. CDR3 nucleotides: TGTGCCAGCAGCAGGACAGGGGGCTATGAAAAACTGTTTTTT.

This clonotype occurred many times. The rearrangement uses TRBV4-1 and TRBJ2-7; 11 bases are a match to TRBD2. Germline assignment: CDR1 MGHRA and CDR2 YSYEKL. V shed 3 bases and J 6 bases; nucleotides not matched to a gene: 10. The CDR3 loop spans 16 amino acids. CDR3 loop: CASSQRIAGGPAEQYF. The CDR3 coding sequence is TGCGCCAGCAGCCAGAGAATAGCGGGAGGGCCGGCCGAGCAGTACTTC.